These T cell receptor beta chains were read from a single sample in a study of early T cells in non-severe SARS-CoV-2 infection. MiXCR was run by TCRdb on the 5' RACE reads, yielding one entry per CDR3 protein. This table holds about 61,000 distinct CDR3 sequences, roughly a tenth found once. Sequenced material: whole blood. The receptor set was obtained from an adult who was a healthcare worker with PCR-confirmed SARS-CoV-2 infection or an uninfected control (not recorded which). The CDR3 runs from the conserved cysteine through the conserved F or W. D genes are given only for firm matches. Not every row has a clone size; where given, it reads once, few, many or a size class.

D: .
size: many
J: TRBJ2-1
V: TRBV5-1
CDR3: CASSSEVDEQFF
DNA: TGCGCCAGCAGCTCGGAGGTGGATGAGCAGTTCTTC

D: .
size: .
J: TRBJ2-7
V: TRBV11-2
CDR3: CASSLALGGATYEQYF
DNA: TGTGCCAGCAGCTTAGCCCTCGGCGGGGCGACCTACGAGCAGTACTTC

D: TRBD2
size: .
J: TRBJ2-1
V: TRBV6-5
CDR3: CASSRGGLGAYNEQFF
DNA: TGTGCCAGCAGTCGGGGGGGACTAGGGGCCTACAATGAGCAGTTCTTC

D: .
size: many
J: TRBJ2-1
V: TRBV12-3/TRBV12-4
CDR3: CASSATGSEQFF
DNA: TGTGCCAGCAGTGCAACCGGGTCCGAGCAGTTCTTC

D: .
size: .
J: TRBJ2-1
V: TRBV7-9
CDR3: CASSEQGNEQFF
DNA: TGTGCCAGCAGCGAACAGGGAAATGAGCAGTTCTTC

D: .
size: many
J: TRBJ2-7
V: TRBV2
CDR3: CASSGRALSYEQYF
DNA: TGTGCCAGCAGTGGGCGGGCGCTGTCCTACGAGCAGTACTTC

D: TRBD1
size: few
J: TRBJ2-2
V: TRBV7-9
CDR3: CASSKPTGGTGELFF
DNA: TGTGCCAGCAGCAAACCGACAGGGGGGACCGGGGAGCTGTTTTTT

D: TRBD1
size: many
J: TRBJ2-5
V: TRBV20-1
CDR3: CSARDPGGFRETQYF
DNA: TGCAGTGCTAGAGATCCAGGGGGCTTTAGAGAGACCCAGTACTTC

D: .
size: many
J: TRBJ2-7
V: TRBV4-3
CDR3: CASSQDTGRRVPNPYEQYF
DNA: TGCGCCAGCAGCCAAGATACGGGAAGGAGGGTCCCGAATCCCTACGAGCAGTACTTC

D: TRBD2
size: many
J: TRBJ2-3
V: TRBV7-6
CDR3: CASSQAVGGEMDTQYF
DNA: TGTGCCAGCAGCCAAGCCGTGGGGGGGGAGATGGATACGCAGTATTTT

D: TRBD2
size: many
J: TRBJ2-7
V: TRBV12-3/TRBV12-4
CDR3: CASSLPHSGGRSYEQYF
DNA: TGTGCCAGCAGTTTACCCCATAGCGGGGGGAGATCCTACGAGCAGTACTTC

D: .
size: many
J: TRBJ1-3
V: TRBV11-2
CDR3: CASSLTVVGASGNTIYF
DNA: TGTGCCAGCAGCTTAACGGTGGTGGGGGCATCTGGAAACACCATATATTTT

D: TRBD1
size: many
J: TRBJ1-2
V: TRBV5-4
CDR3: CASSLARGQGRLSEGYTF
DNA: TGTGCCAGCAGCTTGGCCAGAGGACAGGGGAGGTTGTCAGAAGGCTACACCTTC

D: TRBD1
size: few
J: TRBJ1-5
V: TRBV18
CDR3: CASSRTGENQPQHF
DNA: TGTGCCAGCTCACGGACAGGGGAGAATCAGCCCCAGCATTTT

D: TRBD2
size: .
J: TRBJ2-5
V: TRBV7-3
CDR3: CASSLSGGTQETQYF
DNA: TGTGCCAGCAGCCTTAGCGGGGGGACCCAAGAGACCCAGTACTTC

D: TRBD2
size: many
J: TRBJ2-3
V: TRBV10-2
CDR3: CASITGGTTDTQYF
DNA: TGCGCCAGCATAACGGGGGGAACCACAGATACGCAGTATTTT

D: TRBD1
size: few
J: TRBJ2-3
V: TRBV7-9
CDR3: CASSLTGAGTDTQYF
DNA: TGTGCCAGCAGCCTGACAGGGGCCGGCACAGATACGCAGTATTTT

D: .
size: .
J: TRBJ2-1
V: TRBV6-6
CDR3: CASSRGDDYNEQFF
DNA: TGTGCCAGCTCAAGGGGGGACGACTACAATGAGCAGTTCTTC

D: .
size: .
J: TRBJ1-1
V: TRBV7-9
CDR3: CASSRMGDTEAFF
DNA: TGTGCCAGCAGCCGGATGGGGGACACTGAAGCTTTCTTT

D: .
size: .
J: TRBJ2-3
V: TRBV7-8
CDR3: CASSLARGLANTDTQYF
DNA: TGTGCCAGCAGCTTAGCGCGGGGTCTAGCGAACACAGATACGCAGTATTTT

D: .
size: many
J: TRBJ1-3
V: TRBV7-9
CDR3: CASSRGVGTGGLGNTIYF
DNA: TGTGCCAGCAGCCGAGGGGTCGGAACCGGCGGTTTGGGAAACACCATATATTTT

D: .
size: many
J: TRBJ1-1
V: TRBV6-5
CDR3: CASSYERGTEAFF
DNA: TGTGCCAGCAGTTACGAACGGGGGACTGAAGCTTTCTTT

D: TRBD1
size: .
J: TRBJ2-7
V: TRBV10-3
CDR3: CAIREDRASYEQYF
DNA: TGTGCCATCAGGGAAGACAGGGCATCCTACGAGCAGTACTTC

D: TRBD1
size: few
J: TRBJ1-1
V: TRBV23-1
CDR3: CASSHPTGQGKGTEAFF
DNA: TGCGCCAGCAGTCACCCGACCGGACAGGGGAAAGGCACTGAAGCTTTCTTT

D: .
size: few
J: TRBJ2-1
V: TRBV25-1
CDR3: CASSDLRSGAGYNEQFF
DNA: TGTGCCAGCAGTGATCTTCGTTCTGGGGCCGGCTACAATGAGCAGTTCTTC

D: .
size: many
J: TRBJ2-7
V: TRBV6-6
CDR3: CASSYPGTSTYEQYF
DNA: TGTGCCAGCAGTTACCCCGGGACATCAACCTACGAGCAGTACTTC

D: .
size: few
J: TRBJ2-5
V: TRBV20-1
CDR3: CSAGGSLLSF
DNA: TGCAGTGCTGGAGGGTCCTTATTAAGCTTC